This is a list of T cell receptor beta chains from one sample in a study of T cell repertoires in cytomegalovirus infection. TCRdb used MiXCR to reprocess the reads, holding one entry per CDR3 protein. The sample holds a few hundred thousand distinct CDR3 sequences, roughly a sixth seen once. The sample was PBMCs. These receptors all stem from a human donor in good health (CMV status not recorded). Some clones in this sample may be carry-over from other donors' samples. Both conserved end residues are part of each CDR3. Each record gives: V gene, CDR3 length, CDR3 protein.

v_gene: TRBV12-3/TRBV12-4; len: 17; CDR3aa: CASSPTHRTYSNQPQHF
v_gene: TRBV4-1; len: 15; CDR3aa: CASSQDRRGTDGYTF
v_gene: TRBV5-4; len: 14; CDR3aa: CASSLGTGFYEQYF
v_gene: TRBV7-9; len: 12; CDR3aa: CASSSLTYEQYF
v_gene: TRBV6-1; len: 13; CDR3aa: CTSRALMNTEAFF
v_gene: TRBV5-1; len: 17; CDR3aa: CASSGTGGGLLTDTQYF
v_gene: TRBV2; len: 15; CDR3aa: CASSEVGEAYNEQFF
v_gene: TRBV7-2; len: 16; CDR3aa: CASSLPIQKMNTEAFF
v_gene: TRBV2; len: 13; CDR3aa: CASSVSSNQPQHF
v_gene: TRBV6-6; len: 14; CDR3aa: CASSRGQRPYEQYF
v_gene: TRBV19; len: 15; CDR3aa: CASSEAGTGIGGYTF
v_gene: TRBV12-3/TRBV12-4; len: 14; CDR3aa: CASSLATGGYGYTF
v_gene: TRBV29-1; len: 11; CDR3aa: CSVGFGGELFF
v_gene: TRBV5-4; len: 14; CDR3aa: CASSLRPSDEKLFF
v_gene: TRBV5-5; len: 12; CDR3aa: CASSLEFNEQFF
v_gene: TRBV19; len: 17; CDR3aa: CASSGSGSLTNNQPQHF
v_gene: TRBV4-2; len: 15; CDR3aa: CASSQEEQRREKLFF
v_gene: TRBV11-1; len: 14; CDR3aa: CASSLWTDRYEQYF
v_gene: TRBV4-3; len: 15; CDR3aa: CASSQDSGQLRKLFF
v_gene: TRBV7-2; len: 17; CDR3aa: CASSLGSRRGLSGELFF
v_gene: TRBV7-9; len: 13; CDR3aa: CASSPLSNSPLHF
v_gene: TRBV18; len: 12; CDR3aa: CASSPGDYEQYF
v_gene: TRBV6-1; len: 13; CDR3aa: CASSGEAGGEQFF
v_gene: TRBV7-3; len: 16; CDR3aa: CASSLNPRGGQETQYF
v_gene: TRBV9; len: 10; CDR3aa: CASSVLEQYF
v_gene: TRBV20-1; len: 13; CDR3aa: CSARGQGLYEQYF
v_gene: TRBV7-2; len: 16; CDR3aa: CASSQISGGSTDTQYF
v_gene: TRBV20-1; len: 14; CDR3aa: CSALDREVYEKLFF
v_gene: TRBV5-1; len: 17; CDR3aa: CASSSQPRGSGQETQYF
v_gene: TRBV28; len: 15; CDR3aa: CASSLYRQGYQPQHF
v_gene: TRBV6-1; len: 15; CDR3aa: CASSPKTSGAYEQYF
v_gene: TRBV29-1; len: 15; CDR3aa: CSVGTGLAGDYEQYF
v_gene: TRBV7-3; len: 14; CDR3aa: CASSTGQGGNGYTF
v_gene: TRBV10-3; len: 12; CDR3aa: CAIGDGSYGYTF
v_gene: TRBV5-6; len: 13; CDR3aa: CASITRGNSPLHF
v_gene: TRBV11-3; len: 21; CDR3aa: CASSRGRRRILGAPTGYEQYF
v_gene: TRBV19; len: 17; CDR3aa: CASSITGGADGNQPQHF
v_gene: TRBV20-1; len: 17; CDR3aa: CSARDLTNQAGFNEQFF
v_gene: TRBV7-9; len: 11; CDR3aa: CASSQFNEQFF
v_gene: TRBV14; len: 15; CDR3aa: CASSQAGGGNQPQHF
v_gene: TRBV7-8; len: 16; CDR3aa: CASSSLPWLAGVTQYF
v_gene: TRBV28; len: 13; CDR3aa: CASRAPIPNEQFF
v_gene: TRBV6-6; len: 13; CDR3aa: CASSYARDYEQYF
v_gene: TRBV5-1; len: 13; CDR3aa: CASSSSDHNEQFF
v_gene: TRBV12-3/TRBV12-4; len: 14; CDR3aa: CASSGTGFNYGYTF
v_gene: TRBV10-3; len: 15; CDR3aa: CAISPGQEITDTQYF
v_gene: TRBV6-2/TRBV6-3; len: 15; CDR3aa: CASSYPVGGSDEQYF
v_gene: TRBV19; len: 14; CDR3aa: CASTVGLGNNEQFF
v_gene: TRBV12-3/TRBV12-4; len: 11; CDR3aa: CASSFGEKLFF
v_gene: TRBV6-5; len: 14; CDR3aa: CASSYGQEVGEQFF
v_gene: TRBV5-1; len: 12; CDR3aa: CASSLVGGAAFF
v_gene: TRBV12-3/TRBV12-4; len: 14; CDR3aa: CASTLRPDIDEQYF
v_gene: TRBV4-2; len: 17; CDR3aa: CASSQAAGGIKQETQYF
v_gene: TRBV19; len: 13; CDR3aa: CAMTDRAGGELFF
v_gene: TRBV12-3/TRBV12-4; len: 14; CDR3aa: CASSLVSVRSPLHF
v_gene: TRBV6-6; len: 14; CDR3aa: CASSYESLNTEAFF
v_gene: TRBV7-6; len: 14; CDR3aa: CASRVTGQGDEQYF
v_gene: TRBV6-5; len: 17; CDR3aa: CASSSRQARLGNTEAFF
v_gene: TRBV7-2; len: 14; CDR3aa: CASSYGAQGYEQYF
v_gene: TRBV12-3/TRBV12-4; len: 15; CDR3aa: CASSLVGFYHNEQFF